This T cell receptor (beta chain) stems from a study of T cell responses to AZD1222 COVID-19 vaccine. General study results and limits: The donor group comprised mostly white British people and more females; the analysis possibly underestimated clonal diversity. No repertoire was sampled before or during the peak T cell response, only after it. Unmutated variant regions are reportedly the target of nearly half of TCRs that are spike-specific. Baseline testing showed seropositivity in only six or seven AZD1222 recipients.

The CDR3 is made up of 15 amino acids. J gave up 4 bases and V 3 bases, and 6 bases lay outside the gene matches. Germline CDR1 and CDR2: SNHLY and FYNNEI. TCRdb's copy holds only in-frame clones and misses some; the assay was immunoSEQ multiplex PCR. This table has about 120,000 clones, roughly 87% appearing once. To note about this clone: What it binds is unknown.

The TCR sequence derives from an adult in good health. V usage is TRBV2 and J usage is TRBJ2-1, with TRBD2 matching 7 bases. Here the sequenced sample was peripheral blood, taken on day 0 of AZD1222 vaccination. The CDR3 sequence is CASSERLASYNEQFF. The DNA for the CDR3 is TGTGCCAGCAGTGAGAGACTAGCATCGTACAATGAGCAGTTCTTC.